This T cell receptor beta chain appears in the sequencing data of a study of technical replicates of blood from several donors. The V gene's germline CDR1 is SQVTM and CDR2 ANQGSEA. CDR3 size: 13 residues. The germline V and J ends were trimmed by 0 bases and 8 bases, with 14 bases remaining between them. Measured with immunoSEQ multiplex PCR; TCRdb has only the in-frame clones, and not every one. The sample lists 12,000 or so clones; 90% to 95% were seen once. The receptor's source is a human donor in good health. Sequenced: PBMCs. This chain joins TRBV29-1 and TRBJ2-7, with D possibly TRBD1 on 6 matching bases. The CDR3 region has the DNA TGCAGCGTTGAAGAAACACAGGGTGAAAAGCAGTACTTC. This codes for CSVEETQGEKQYF.